This T cell receptor (beta chain) was documented in a study of blood T cell repertoires in COVID-19. Trimming at V came to 9 bases and at J to 5 bases, leaving 6 bases not matched to a gene. CDR1 is MNHEY and CDR2 is SVGAGI in the germline V gene. This CDR3 has 12 residues. Generated by immunoSEQ multiplex PCR, the TCRdb table keeps only in-frame clones and is missing some. The repertoire has about 44,000 clones, 80% to 95% of them found once; the top ten carry around 11%. The sequenced sample consisted of peripheral blood. This TCR was recovered from a human donor in a cohort sampled during active COVID-19. The chain is built from TRBV6-5 and TRBJ2-7; 8 bases are a match to TRBD1. CDR3 amino acids: CASRTGLDEQYF. The CDR3 DNA sequence: TGTGCCAGTAGGACAGGGCTCGACGAGCAGTACTTC.